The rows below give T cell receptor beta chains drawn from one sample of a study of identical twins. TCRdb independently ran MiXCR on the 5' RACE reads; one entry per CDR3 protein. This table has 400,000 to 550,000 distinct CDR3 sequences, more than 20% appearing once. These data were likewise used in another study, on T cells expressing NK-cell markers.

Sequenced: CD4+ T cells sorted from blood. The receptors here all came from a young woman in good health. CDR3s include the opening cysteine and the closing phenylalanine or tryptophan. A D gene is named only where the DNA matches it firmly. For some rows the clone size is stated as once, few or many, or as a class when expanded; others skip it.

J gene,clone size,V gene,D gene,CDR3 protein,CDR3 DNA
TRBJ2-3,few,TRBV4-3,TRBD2,CASSQDKGLAGDKGDTQYF,TGCGCCAGCAGCCAAGATAAGGGGCTTGCGGGAGACAAGGGAGATACGCAGTATTTT
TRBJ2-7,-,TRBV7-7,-,CASSPSMWNEQYF,TGTGCCAGCAGCCCCTCGATGTGGAACGAGCAGTACTTC
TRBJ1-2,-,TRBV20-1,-,CSARGQSHHYGYTF,TGCAGTGCTAGAGGACAGAGCCACCATTATGGCTACACCTTC
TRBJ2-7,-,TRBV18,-,CASSPQEFYEQYF,TGTGCCAGCTCACCGCAGGAATTCTACGAGCAGTACTTC
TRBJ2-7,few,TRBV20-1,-,CSASGIEYEQYF,TGCAGTGCTAGCGGGATTGAGTACGAGCAGTACTTC
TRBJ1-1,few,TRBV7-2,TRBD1,CASSPQATGGTEAFF,TGTGCCAGCAGCCCCCAAGCGACAGGGGGCACTGAAGCTTTCTTT
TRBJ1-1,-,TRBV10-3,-,CAGGGGGTEAFF,TGTGCCGGTGGCGGGGGTGGCACTGAAGCTTTCTTT
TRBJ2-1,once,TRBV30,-,CAWRSGGNEQFF,TGTGCCTGGCGGAGCGGAGGAAATGAGCAGTTCTTC
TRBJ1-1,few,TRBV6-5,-,CASTFEAFF,TGTGCCAGCACCTTTGAAGCTTTCTTT
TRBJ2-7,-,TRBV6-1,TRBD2,CASSERGGGPFSYEQYF,TGTGCCAGCAGTGAAAGAGGCGGGGGGCCTTTTTCCTACGAGCAGTACTTC
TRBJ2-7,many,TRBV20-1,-,CSARDWGSSNYEQYF,TGCAGTGCTAGAGATTGGGGGTCTTCAAACTACGAGCAGTACTTC
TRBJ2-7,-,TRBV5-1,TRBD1,CASSFGTALEQYF,TGCGCCAGCAGCTTCGGGACAGCTCTCGAGCAGTACTTC
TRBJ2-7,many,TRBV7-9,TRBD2,CASSLTSGNYEQYF,TGTGCCAGCAGCCTGACTAGCGGGAACTACGAGCAGTACTTC
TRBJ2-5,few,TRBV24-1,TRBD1,CATSAGGQGALRETQYF,TGTGCCACCAGTGCCGGGGGACAGGGGGCTTTACGAGAGACCCAGTACTTC
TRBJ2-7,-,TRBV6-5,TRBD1,CASSYSTTGVYEQYF,TGTGCCAGCAGTTACTCGACAACAGGGGTCTACGAGCAGTACTTC
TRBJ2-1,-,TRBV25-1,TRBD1,CASSEVGDRGPVFSYNEQFF,TGTGCCAGCAGTGAAGTGGGGGACAGGGGGCCGGTTTTCTCCTACAATGAGCAGTTCTTC